This entry lists 9 T cell receptor beta chains sequenced from one sample in a study of T cells in Graves' hyperthyroidism and ophthalmopathy (dated by TCRdb to between 2019 and 2020). Receptor amplification or capture employed multiplex PCR. Sequencing instrument: Illumina HiSeq 2000. TCR beta CDR3 regions were amplified from RNA transcripts. A first-round RT-PCR of the TCR CDR3 used the HTBI primer set with the Qiagen OneStep RT-PCR kit. TCRdb reran the public reads through fastp at Q25 and MiXCR, keeping productive beta chains. Merged by CDR3 protein, the rows form single entries marked with the most common genes and DNA. The sample yields 400,000 to 500,000 distinct CDR3 sequences; roughly an eighth were counted once. Of the sample, 4% to 6.5% is held by the ten largest clones. The material sequenced was blood. The receptors here all came from a woman aged 18-30 years with Graves' hyperthyroidism.

This clonotype has ten or more counts. This chain uses TRBV28 with TRBJ2-7; possible D gene TRBD2, 5 bases. Germline CDR1 reads MDHEN; CDR2 reads SYDVKM. Trimming pared 6 bases from V and 2 bases from J, leaving 17 bases between. The CDR3 contains 15 residues. CDR3 nucleotides: TGTGCCAGCAGCCCCGGGGTAGAGAGCGCCTACGAGCAGTACTTC. Amino acids: CASSPGVESAYEQYF. Based on the CDR3 plus reference TRBV28 and TRBJ2-7, the full variable domain is DVKVTQSSRYLVKRTGEKVFLECVQDMDHENMFWYRQDPGLGLRLIYFSYDVKMKEKGDIPEGYSVSREKKERFSLILESASTNQTSMYLCASSPGVESAYEQYFGPGTRLTVT.

This clonotype occurred many times. V gene TRBV2 combines with J gene TRBJ2-3; 12 nucleotides agree with TRBD2. The germline V gene encodes CDR1 SNHLY and CDR2 FYNNEI. J was trimmed by 2 bases and V by 9 bases; bases with no gene match: 6. CDR3 size: 15 residues. CDR3 sequence reads: CASTTSGRNTDTQYF. CDR3 DNA: TGTGCCAGTACGACTAGCGGGAGAAACACAGATACGCAGTATTTT. The whole variable domain, remainder taken from reference TRBV2 and TRBJ2-3, is EPEVTQTPSHQVTQMGQEVILRCVPISNHLYFYWYRQILGQKVEFLVSFYNNEISEKSEIFDDQFSVERPDGSNFTLKIRSTKLEDSAMYFCASTTSGRNTDTQYFGPGTRLTVL.

This clonotype came up many times. The rearrangement joins TRBV28 to TRBJ2-6, with 9 bases identical to TRBD2. With V trimmed by 5 bases and J by 4 bases, 6 bases remained unmatched. CDR3 length equals 16 residues. Germline CDR1 and CDR2: MDHEN and SYDVKM. The CDR3 DNA reads TGTGCCAGCAGTATCCTAGCGGGAACCGGGGCCAACGTCCTGACTTTC. This sequence encodes CASSILAGTGANVLTF.

The chain couples TRBV6-1 to TRBJ2-2; no firm D call. Per the germline V gene, CDR1 is MNHNS and CDR2 is SASEGT. The CDR3 sequence is 16 residues long. V gave up 4 bases and J gave up 6 bases, with 18 bases separating them. CDR3 coding DNA: TGTGCCAGCAGTGTTGGCGCTAATAATAGGGCCGGGGAGCTGTTTTTT. It is translated as CASSVGANNRAGELFF.

The table lists this clonotype with a few counts. The J gene is TRBJ1-1, the V gene TRBV18; TRBD1 matches 7 bases. The CDR3 has 15 amino acids. V shed 0 bases, J shed 1 base, and the junction held 2 bases outside the gene matches. Germline CDR1 and CDR2: KGHSH and LQKENI. CDR3 residues: CASSPPTGRNTEAFF. The DNA for the CDR3 is TGTGCCAGCTCACCACCGACAGGGAGGAACACTGAAGCTTTCTTT. Variable domain in full (rest from reference TRBV18 and TRBJ1-1): NAGVMQNPRHLVRRRGQEARLRCSPMKGHSHVYWYRQLPEEGLKFMVYLQKENIIDESGMPKERFSAEFPKEGPSILRIQQVVRGDSAAYFCASSPPTGRNTEAFFGQGTRLTVV.

The rearrangement links TRBV7-6 to TRBJ2-5, with 10 nucleotides matching TRBD1. Trimming cost V 5 bases and J 5 bases; bases outside gene matches: 8. The CDR3 runs 15 residues. From germline, CDR1 is SGHVS and CDR2 FNYEAQ. The CDR3 is CASSRDRGLWETQYF. The CDR3 DNA reads TGTGCCAGCAGCCGAGACAGGGGGCTCTGGGAGACCCAGTACTTC.

The rearrangement uses TRBV12-3 or TRBV12-4 and TRBJ2-2; D remains unclear. V was pared by 7 bases and J by 1 base, with 13 bases between. The CDR3 is 15 amino acids. CDR3 amino acids: CASTWLNRNTGELFF. CDR3 sequence (DNA): TGTGCCAGCACCTGGTTGAACAGGAACACCGGGGAGCTGTTTTTT.

The chain combines TRBV20-1 with TRBJ2-7; D uncertain. The CDR3 runs to 13 residues. Per germline, CDR1 DFQATT and CDR2 SNEGSKA (reference sequence). Trimming took 3 bases from V and 3 from J, leaving 12 bases between them. The CDR3 DNA sequence: TGCAGTGCTAGGTGGAAGAATGACTACGAGCAGTACTTC. Protein product: CSARWKNDYEQYF.

This clonotype was counted ten times or more. The chain has TRBV18 and TRBJ2-1, with a weak D call TRBD2 (6 bases). This CDR3 spans 16 amino acids. The germline V gene has CDR1 KGHSH and CDR2 LQKENI. Trimming removed 3 bases at V and 3 bases at J, with 15 bases between. CDR3 bases: TGTGCCAGCTCACCGGGGCTCGGGAGTGGCTACAATGAGCAGTTCTTC. Its translation is CASSPGLGSGYNEQFF.